This note documents a single T cell receptor (beta chain) sequence. TCRdb recomputed calls from the RACE reads with MiXCR, one row per CDR3 protein. There are 120,000 or so distinct CDR3 sequences in the sample; about 11% occur only once, and approximately 2.5% lies in the top ten. The time point here: patch test 3, about 24 weeks after DPC sensitization. Treatment noted: therapeutic diphenylcyclopropenone sensitization with weekly scalp DPC. The ends were cut back, 5 bases at V and 0 bases at J, with 11 bases in the middle. The CDR3 covers 15 residues. In germline, CDR1 is SGHTA, CDR2 FQGNSA. This record comes from a study of human T cells and chemical hapten exposure.

The V call is TRBV7-2, the J call TRBJ1-3; perhaps TRBD1 as D (5 bases). The receptor's source is a woman in her fifties or sixties with alopecia areata. Some clones in this sample may be carry-over from other donors' samples. This specimen consisted of whole blood, obtained in connection with sensitization to the hapten diphenylcyclopropenone (DPC). The CDR3 reads CASSRDRSSGNTIYF. The DNA for the CDR3 is TGTGCCAGCAGCAGGGACCGATCCTCTGGAAACACCATATATTTT.